These 6 T cell receptor beta chains were all obtained from the same sample, sequenced in a study of cytomegalovirus exposure and HLA in healthy donors. PCR employed 60 Vbeta and 13 Jbeta primers. TCRdb's table, derived via immunoSEQ multiplex PCR, lists solely in-frame clones and lacks some. The profile shows about 93,000 clones, approximately 68% of them singletons. Sequenced: PBMCs. The receptors originated from a boy aged 5 to 17 in good health and CMV-seropositive.

This clone appeared a single time. The chain has TRBV19 and TRBJ2-2, with D perhaps matching TRBD2 (5 bases). Germline assignment: CDR1 LNHDA and CDR2 SQIVND (reference sequence). V shed 0 bases and J shed 6 bases, with 11 bases lying between them. This CDR3 spans 15 amino acids. The CDR3 sequence: CASSIDAGAPGELFF. The CDR3 nucleotides read TGTGCCAGTAGTATAGACGCGGGTGCCCCCGGGGAGCTGTTTTTT. Looking up the rest from reference TRBV19 and TRBJ2-2 gives the full variable domain: DGGITQSPKYLFRKEGQNVTLSCEQNLNHDAMYWYRQDPGQGLRLIYYSQIVNDFQKGDIAEGYSVSREKKESFPLTVTSAQKNPTAFYLCASSIDAGAPGELFFGEGSRLTVL.

The rearrangement uses TRBV5-8 and TRBJ2-1; 7 bases line up with TRBD2. Germline values: CDR1 SGHTS, CDR2 YDEGEE. This CDR3 is built from 16 residues. Losses at the gene ends were 5 bases for V and 0 bases for J; bases not matched to a gene: 8. CDR3 DNA: TGTGCCAGCAGACGAGCGGGACGGAGCTCCTACAATGAGCAGTTCTTC. Translated: CASRRAGRSSYNEQFF.

This clone was seen once. The rearrangement links TRBV5-1 to TRBJ2-1, with TRBD2 matching over 13 bases. V shed 6 bases and J 9 bases; nucleotides not matched to a gene: 6. The CDR3 has 14 amino acids. The V gene's germline CDR1 is SGHRS and CDR2 YFSETQ. CDR3 sequence: CASTTSGGVSEQFF. The CDR3 DNA reads TGCGCCAGCACAACTAGCGGGGGGGTTTCTGAGCAGTTCTTC.

The CDR3 DNA reads TGTGCCAGCAGTCCCTTTCTAGCGGGGGGGCTATGGGAGCAGTTCTTC. Its translation is CASSPFLAGGLWEQFF. This sequence joins TRBV28 and TRBJ2-1, with TRBD2 matching 12 bases. The CDR3 is 16 amino acids. Germline CDR1 is MDHEN and CDR2 is SYDVKM. Germline trimming cut 5 bases from V and 10 bases from J; bases unmatched to any gene: 12.

In DNA form, the CDR3 reads TGTGCCAGCAGGGAGAGCACAGATACGCAGTATTTT. It is translated as CASRESTDTQYF. The chain is built from TRBV5-4 and TRBJ2-3; D ambiguous. In germline, CDR1 is SGHNT, CDR2 YYREEE (reference sequence). V was trimmed by 5 bases and J by 0 bases, leaving 4 bases between them. The CDR3 sequence is 12 residues long.

The chain combines TRBV10-3 with TRBJ1-1, with 9 bases lining up with TRBD1. Germline V gene lookup returns CDR1 ENHRY and CDR2 SYGVKD. With V trimmed by 8 bases and J by 5 bases, 6 bases remained unmatched. The CDR3 covers 13 residues. The CDR3 DNA sequence: TGTGCCATCCGGGGACAGGGAGAGACTGAAGCTTTCTTT. Residues: CAIRGQGETEAFF.